These 32 T cell receptor beta chains were sequenced from one sample in a study of T cells in narcolepsy (dated by TCRdb to about 2018). Preparation of the library involved the immunoSEQ multiplex PCR assay. As stored in TCRdb, this immuneACCESS dataset retains in-frame rearrangements with V and J assigned. A fraction of the clones does not appear; measured against another copy, unresolved V genes explain less than half of the discrepancy, and the remainder lacks a known reason. Counted in this sample were roughly 11,000 clones; over 90% of them appeared once. 0.85% to 1.3% of the sample is in the top ten clones. What was sequenced was CD45RA- memory CD4+ T cells from PBMCs. According to the study, the label for this sample's cell subset or site signals: memory T cells sorted ex vivo from peripheral blood. Receptors were obtained from a human donor with narcolepsy.

The rearrangement links TRBV19 to TRBJ2-5, with TRBD1 matching 9 bases. Germline loops: CDR1 LNHDA, CDR2 SQIVND (reference sequence). V trimming: 4 bases; J trimming: 6 bases; junction bases outside the gene matches: 6. This CDR3 spans 14 amino acids. As DNA, the CDR3 is TGTGCCAGTAGTAGGGACAGGGTGGCGAAGACCCAGTACTTC. The encoded protein is CASSRDRVAKTQYF.

This clone has only one observation. At one of its ends the junction is not consistent with the germline gene, which may arise from a read error. The V call is TRBV7-9, the J call TRBJ1-2; D remains ambiguous. The CDR3 covers 12 residues. Germline V gives CDR1 SEHNR, CDR2 FQNEAQ (reference sequence). The CDR3 reads CASSLDLAAGSF. CDR3 DNA sequence: TGTGCCAGCAGCCTGGATCTGGCAGCGGGGTCCTTC. The full variable domain, its missing parts supplied by reference TRBV7-9 and TRBJ1-2, is DTGVSQNPRHKITKRGQNVTFRCDPISEHNRLYWYRQTLGQGPEFLTYFQNEAQLEKSRLLSDRFSAERPKGSFSTLEIQRTEQGDSAMYLCASSLDLAAGSFGSGTRLTVV.

V gene TRBV2 combines with J gene TRBJ1-4; TRBD1 agrees at 12 bases. Per the germline V gene, CDR1 is SNHLY and CDR2 is FYNNEI. The CDR3 length is 18 residues. The ends lost 6 bases at V and 8 bases at J; junction bases unmatched: 16. The CDR3: CASRPTGTGGWGEEKLFF. CDR3 nucleotide sequence: TGTGCCAGCAGACCAACCGGGACAGGGGGCTGGGGAGAGGAAAAACTGTTTTTT. The full variable domain, with the rest looked up from reference TRBV2 and TRBJ1-4, is EPEVTQTPSHQVTQMGQEVILRCVPISNHLYFYWYRQILGQKVEFLVSFYNNEISEKSEIFDDQFSVERPDGSNFTLKIRSTKLEDSAMYFCASRPTGTGGWGEEKLFFGSGTQLSVL.

The chain has TRBV5-1 and TRBJ2-3, with TRBD2 matching 8 bases. The germline gives CDR1 SGHRS, CDR2 YFSETQ. The CDR3 runs 15 residues. J lost 3 bases, V lost 1 base, and 4 bases had no gene match. The CDR3 reads CASSLRGGGTDTQYF. CDR3 sequence (DNA): TGCGCCAGCAGCTTGCGGGGGGGCGGGACAGATACGCAGTATTTT. Full variable domain (rest looked up from reference TRBV5-1 and TRBJ2-3): KAGVTQTPRYLIKTRGQQVTLSCSPISGHRSVSWYQQTPGQGLQFLFEYFSETQRNKGNFPGRFSGRQFSNSRSEMNVSTLELGDSALYLCASSLRGGGTDTQYFGPGTRLTVL.

The CDR3 DNA reads TGTGCCAGCAGCTTAGCACTGTCTGGGGCCAACGTCCTGACTTTC. This translates into CASSLALSGANVLTF. The V and J genes are TRBV7-9 and TRBJ2-6; no clear D gene. Trimming stripped 0 bases from V and 1 base from J, with 4 bases between. The germline CDR1 and CDR2 sequences are SEHNR and FQNEAQ (reference sequence). The CDR3 contains 15 residues. The full variable domain, its missing parts supplied by reference TRBV7-9 and TRBJ2-6, is DTGVSQNPRHKITKRGQNVTFRCDPISEHNRLYWYRQTLGQGPEFLTYFQNEAQLEKSRLLSDRFSAERPKGSFSTLEIQRTEQGDSAMYLCASSLALSGANVLTFGAGSRLTVL.

V usage is TRBV29-1 and J usage is TRBJ1-5; D is unclear. The length of the CDR3 is 13 residues. The germline V and J ends were trimmed by 2 bases and 0 bases, with 5 bases remaining between them. CDR1 is SQVTM and CDR2 is ANQGSEA in the germline V gene. CDR3 sequence: CSVELHSNQPQHF. CDR3 bases: TGCAGCGTTGAACTGCATAGCAATCAGCCCCAGCATTTT.

This chain uses TRBV11-2 with TRBJ2-7, with 9 bases fitting TRBD1. Looked up from germline, CDR1 is SGHAT and CDR2 is FQNNGV. Trimming cost V 6 bases and J 6 bases; bases outside gene matches: 6. The CDR3 spans 13 residues. The CDR3 DNA is TGTGCCAGCAGTCTGGACAGGGGTGGCGAGCAGTACTTC. As protein: CASSLDRGGEQYF.

The V gene is TRBV2, the J gene TRBJ2-3; 9 bases agree with TRBD2. The V gene's germline CDR1 is SNHLY and CDR2 FYNNEI. The length of the CDR3 is 15 residues. J gave up 3 bases and V 7 bases, and 8 bases lay outside the gene matches. The CDR3 DNA reads TGTGCCAGCAAATTAAGGGCGGGAGGGACAGATACGCAGTATTTT. Amino acid sequence: CASKLRAGGTDTQYF.

J is TRBJ2-5 and V is TRBV6-5; D not certain. V lost 6 bases to trimming and J lost 0 bases, with 11 bases between them. Per the germline V gene, CDR1 is MNHEY and CDR2 is SVGAGI. The CDR3 runs to 14 residues. CDR3 coding DNA: TGTGCCAGCAGCCGTGACTGGAACCAAGAGACCCAGTACTTC. Translated, it gives CASSRDWNQETQYF.

This sequence joins TRBV30 and TRBJ1-5; D gene uncertain. Looked up from germline, CDR1 is GTSNPN and CDR2 is SVGIG (reference sequence). V was pared by 0 bases and J by 4 bases, with 10 bases between. The CDR3 spans 14 residues. The CDR3 DNA is TGTGCCTGGAGTGTAGGAAAATCTAATCAGCCCCAGCATTTT. Protein: CAWSVGKSNQPQHF.

This chain links TRBV2 with TRBJ1-1; D possibly corresponds to TRBD1 (5 bases). The CDR3 extends over 13 amino acids. The V end was cut by 4 bases, the J end by 4 bases, with 10 bases between. Germline V gives CDR1 SNHLY, CDR2 FYNNEI. Written as DNA, the CDR3 is TGTGCCAGCAGTGGCGGGACGGGCACTGAAGCTTTCTTT. It specifies CASSGGTGTEAFF.

The chain uses TRBV15 and TRBJ2-3; D is possibly TRBD2 (5 bases). Germline V gene lookup returns CDR1 LNHNV and CDR2 YYDKDF (reference sequence). V gave up 8 bases and J gave up 6 bases, with 21 bases separating them. There are 15 residues in the CDR3. DNA of the CDR3: TGTGCCACCGATACCGGGGTGGACGGCAGGGATACGCAGTATTTT. Translation: CATDTGVDGRDTQYF.

V gene TRBV6-1 combines with J gene TRBJ1-2, with D tentatively TRBD1 (5 bases). V was cut by 2 bases and J by 4 bases, with 14 bases left in between. Germline-derived CDR1 and CDR2 are MNHNS and SASEGT. The length of the CDR3 is 15 residues. The CDR3 here is CASSELLGTSYGYTF. The CDR3, as DNA: TGTGCCAGCAGTGAACTTTTAGGGACCTCCTATGGCTACACCTTC.

This clone was counted a few times. This rearrangement joins TRBV7-9 to TRBJ2-7; possibly TRBD1 for D (5 bases). The CDR3 consists of 14 residues. With 1 base removed from V and 0 bases from J, the gap between germline ends came to 7 bases. CDR1 is SEHNR and CDR2 is FQNEAQ in the germline V gene (reference sequence). Written as DNA, the CDR3 is TGTGCCAGCAGCTTAGGACAGAACTCCTACGAGCAGTACTTC. Translating it yields CASSLGQNSYEQYF. Together with reference TRBV7-9 and TRBJ2-7, the CDR3 gives the full variable domain: DTGVSQNPRHKITKRGQNVTFRCDPISEHNRLYWYRQTLGQGPEFLTYFQNEAQLEKSRLLSDRFSAERPKGSFSTLEIQRTEQGDSAMYLCASSLGQNSYEQYFGPGTRLTVT.

The J gene is TRBJ1-1, the V gene TRBV6-5; 7 bases are a match to TRBD1. The CDR3 runs to 14 residues. V was pared by 6 bases and J by 2 bases, with 6 bases of the junction left unmatched. Per the germline V gene, CDR1 is MNHEY and CDR2 is SVGAGI. The CDR3 DNA reads TGTGCCAGCAGCAGGGGGACTTTTAACACTGAAGCTTTCTTT. Encoded protein: CASSRGTFNTEAFF.

The chain is built from TRBV19 and TRBJ1-1; a possible D gene is TRBD1 (5 bases). Germline CDR1 and CDR2: LNHDA and SQIVND (reference sequence). The V and J ends lost 3 bases and 0 bases respectively, with 11 bases between them. There are 15 residues in the CDR3. The CDR3, as DNA: TGTGCCAGTAGTATTTACGAGGGACTGAACACTGAAGCTTTCTTT. This gives the protein CASSIYEGLNTEAFF.

The count of this clone is one. The chain carries TRBV19 and TRBJ2-5; 9 bases are a match to TRBD2. This CDR3 spans 15 amino acids. The J segment lost 4 bases and the V segment lost 3 bases, leaving 6 bases of the junction unmatched. Germline-derived CDR1 and CDR2 are LNHDA and SQIVND (reference sequence). The CDR3 protein is CASSMQAGGRETQYF. For the CDR3, the DNA is TGTGCCAGTAGTATGCAAGCGGGAGGCCGAGAGACCCAGTACTTC.

This clone was seen a single time. Germline is not matched at one junction end, which may reflect a read error. This rearrangement joins TRBV10-2 to TRBJ2-5; D gene ambiguous. The CDR3 has 11 residues. The germline CDR1 and CDR2 sequences are WSHSY and SAAADI. The CDR3: CASTDQGTQYF. The CDR3 nucleotides read TGCGCCAGCACTGATCAAGGGACCCAGTACTTC.

The chain employs TRBV2 and TRBJ1-5, with 7 bases lining up with TRBD1. The CDR3 loop spans 14 amino acids. With V trimmed by 6 bases and J by 6 bases, 8 bases remained unmatched. CDR1 and CDR2 (germline): SNHLY, FYNNEI. This CDR3 reads CASRGDREGQPQHF. The CDR3 DNA is TGTGCCAGCAGGGGCGACAGGGAGGGTCAGCCCCAGCATTTT.

The chain employs TRBV20-1 and TRBJ1-1, with D tentatively TRBD1 (5 bases). Trimming removed 6 bases from V and 3 bases from J, with 8 bases in between. This CDR3 has 11 residues. Looked up from germline, CDR1 is DFQATT and CDR2 is SNEGSKA (reference sequence). This CDR3 reads CSAPGDTEAFF. In DNA, the CDR3 is TGCAGTGCCCCGGGGGACACTGAAGCTTTCTTT.

The chain joins TRBV12-2 to TRBJ2-2; the table's D call TRBD2 went unverified against the DNA. TRBV12-2 is a pseudogene. The length of the CDR3 is 17 residues. CDR3 residues: CASRLMRERDNTGELFF. The CDR3 bases are TGTGCAAGTCGCTTAATGAGGGAAAGAGATAACACCGGGGAGCTGTTTTTT.

This clone is a singleton in its sample. This chain joins TRBV7-9 and TRBJ1-2; D may be TRBD1 (5 bases). Germline V CDR1 and CDR2: SEHNR, FQNEAQ (reference sequence). V shed 1 base and J shed 4 bases, with 7 bases lying between them. The CDR3 loop spans 13 amino acids. CDR3 sequence (DNA): TGTGCCAGCAGCTTAGGAGACAGCTATGGCTACACCTTC. Translating it yields CASSLGDSYGYTF.

V gene TRBV19 combines with J gene TRBJ1-1; 8 nucleotides agree with TRBD1. V dropped 9 bases and J dropped 6; count of bases not matched to a gene: 6. The CDR3 length is 12 residues. Germline V gene sequence: CDR1 LNHDA, CDR2 SQIVND (reference sequence). In DNA form, the CDR3 reads TGTGCCAGCCGCCCGGGACAGGCTGAAGCTTTCTTT. This translates into CASRPGQAEAFF.

The genes are TRBV19 and TRBJ1-2; a possible D gene is TRBD1 (6 bases). Germline V CDR1 and CDR2: LNHDA, SQIVND (reference sequence). Deletions cut 5 bases from V and 2 bases from J, with 24 bases between. This CDR3 has 18 residues. DNA for the CDR3: TGTGCCAGTAGTCCGCAGATAGGGGGGGAGACAGTGAACTATGGCTACACCTTC. It translates to CASSPQIGGETVNYGYTF.

The chain combines TRBV9 with TRBJ2-3; D not certain. Deletions cut 4 bases from V and 0 bases from J, with 9 bases between. The CDR3 is made up of 14 amino acids. The germline V gene encodes CDR1 SGDLS and CDR2 YYNGEE. The DNA for the CDR3 is TGTGCCAGCAGCCCCAGGCGGAGCACAGATACGCAGTATTTT. This encodes CASSPRRSTDTQYF.

The chain uses TRBV6-6 and TRBJ1-5, with 10 positions matching TRBD1. The CDR3 is 15 amino acids. The ends lost 6 bases at V and 2 bases at J; junction bases unmatched: 4. CDR1 is MNHNY, CDR2 SVGAGI, per germline (reference sequence). The DNA of the CDR3 is TGTGCCAGCAGCCCCGGGACAGGGGGCAATCAGCCCCAGCATTTT. This encodes CASSPGTGGNQPQHF.

The chain is built from TRBV2 and TRBJ2-2; D is possibly TRBD2 (6 bases). The CDR3 is 16 amino acids. Looked up from germline, CDR1 is SNHLY and CDR2 is FYNNEI. The V gene lost 3 bases and the J gene lost 1 base, with 12 bases spanning the gap. The CDR3 DNA sequence: TGTGCCAGCAGTGAGCGACTAGTGGGGAACACCGGGGAGCTGTTTTTT. This codes for CASSERLVGNTGELFF.

The chain uses TRBV5-1 and TRBJ2-3; D unclear. The ends were cut back, 2 bases at V and 0 bases at J, with 7 bases in the middle. Germline assignment: CDR1 SGHRS and CDR2 YFSETQ. There are 14 residues in the CDR3. The DNA for the CDR3 is TGCGCCAGCAGCTTATTCTCTAGCACAGATACGCAGTATTTT. Its translation: CASSLFSSTDTQYF.

The chain joins TRBV7-9 to TRBJ1-1; D perhaps matches TRBD1 (5 bases). The CDR3 is made up of 13 amino acids. The V end lost 5 bases, the J end lost 4 bases, and 11 bases lay between the germline ends. Germline loops: CDR1 SEHNR, CDR2 FQNEAQ (reference sequence). The CDR3 DNA reads as TGTGCCAGCAGCCCCGGGGCGGGCACTGAAGCTTTCTTT. Encoded protein: CASSPGAGTEAFF.

This chain links TRBV5-1 with TRBJ2-5; 7 nucleotides agree with TRBD2. V lost 0 bases to trimming and J lost 1 base; unmatched junction nucleotides: 3. This CDR3 is 15 amino acids long. The germline V gene encodes CDR1 SGHRS and CDR2 YFSETQ. CDR3 in amino acids: CASSLGTSLQETQYF. CDR3 DNA: TGCGCCAGCAGCTTGGGGACTAGTCTCCAAGAGACCCAGTACTTC.

A single count supports this clone. The rearrangement uses TRBV6-1 and TRBJ2-3; TRBD1 is a possible D gene (6 bases). Trimming cost V 5 bases and J 4 bases, with 10 bases left between them. CDR1 is MNHNS and CDR2 is SASEGT in the germline V gene. This CDR3 region has 13 residues. CDR3 amino acids: CASSLTGSDTQYF. In DNA form, the CDR3 reads TGTGCCAGCAGTCTTACAGGGTCAGATACGCAGTATTTT.

Only one count was recorded for this clone. This rearrangement joins TRBV9 to TRBJ2-7; TRBD1 matches at 9 bases. Looked up from germline, CDR1 is SGDLS and CDR2 is YYNGEE. The CDR3 extends over 15 amino acids. The V segment lost 0 bases and the J segment 4 bases; nucleotides outside the gene matches: 5. The CDR3 protein is CASSVDTGGLYEQYF. The CDR3 DNA sequence: TGTGCCAGCAGCGTAGACACAGGGGGCCTTTACGAGCAGTACTTC.